This is a list of T cell receptor beta chains from one sample in a study of cytomegalovirus exposure and HLA in healthy donors. TCRdb's copy holds only in-frame clones and misses some; the assay was immunoSEQ multiplex PCR. The sample lists roughly 130,000 clones, about 8.5% occurring once. The material sequenced was PBMCs. These receptors all come from a man in his forties or fifties in good health and CMV-seronegative. Each CDR3 is given with its conserved first and last residue. D genes are given only for firm matches. Clone size, where shown, is once, few, many, or a class for clones that have expanded.

J gene | clone size | V gene | D gene | CDR3 length | CDR3 DNA | CDR3 protein
TRBJ1-6 | NA | TRBV13 | TRBD1 | 15 | TGTGCCAGCAGCTTACGTCGGGACAGCTATTCACCCCTCCACTTT | CASSLRRDSYSPLHF
TRBJ1-2 | few | TRBV7-8 | NA | 16 | TGTGCCAGCAGCTTAGAAGTAGAGCGGCCTGGCTATGGCTACACCTTC | CASSLEVERPGYGYTF
TRBJ2-3 | few | TRBV11-3 | TRBD1 | 14 | TGTGCCAGCAGCCCTAGGACAGGGAGTGCTACGCAGTATTTT | CASSPRTGSATQYF
TRBJ1-1 | NA | TRBV19 | NA | 14 | TGTGCCAGTAGTATAACGGGGTATGGCACTGAAGCTTTCTTT | CASSITGYGTEAFF
TRBJ2-7 | NA | TRBV19 | TRBD1 | 14 | TGTGCCAGTAGTACGGGACAGGGGGTCTACGAGCAGTACTTC | CASSTGQGVYEQYF
TRBJ1-1 | few | TRBV9 | NA | 15 | TGTGCCAGCAGCACCACCCAGGGGCCGTACACTGAAGCTTTCTTT | CASSTTQGPYTEAFF
TRBJ1-1 | NA | TRBV9 | NA | 14 | TGTGCCAGCAGCGTAGCCGGATTGGGGACAGAAGCTTTCTTT | CASSVAGLGTEAFF
TRBJ2-2 | few | TRBV6-1 | TRBD2 | 14 | TGTGCCAGCAGTCCGGGACTAGCGACCGGGGAGCTGTTTTTT | CASSPGLATGELFF
TRBJ2-7 | NA | TRBV6-5 | NA | 15 | TGTGCCAGCAGCATAGACGTGGGGGCGGCTTACGAGCAGTACTTC | CASSIDVGAAYEQYF
TRBJ2-2 | few | TRBV7-9 | TRBD1 | 16 | TGTGCCAGCAGCATAACAGGGGGCGCTGAGCCCGGGGAGCTGTTTTTT | CASSITGGAEPGELFF
TRBJ2-1 | NA | TRBV7-8 | TRBD1 | 13 | TGTGCCAGCAGCTCAGTCCCGAGACAGGGCGGGTTCTTC | CASSSVPRQGGFF
TRBJ1-2 | NA | TRBV7-6 | TRBD1 | 13 | TGTGCCAGCAGCATGGGACAGGAATATGGCTACACCTTC | CASSMGQEYGYTF
TRBJ1-1 | few | TRBV19 | TRBD1 | 14 | TGTGCCAGTAGTATTGGTCAGGGGGACACTGAAGCTTTCTTT | CASSIGQGDTEAFF
TRBJ2-7 | NA | TRBV11-3 | TRBD1 | 16 | TGTGCCAGCAGCTTAGGGCGGGACAGGGGAACCTACGAGCAGTACTTC | CASSLGRDRGTYEQYF